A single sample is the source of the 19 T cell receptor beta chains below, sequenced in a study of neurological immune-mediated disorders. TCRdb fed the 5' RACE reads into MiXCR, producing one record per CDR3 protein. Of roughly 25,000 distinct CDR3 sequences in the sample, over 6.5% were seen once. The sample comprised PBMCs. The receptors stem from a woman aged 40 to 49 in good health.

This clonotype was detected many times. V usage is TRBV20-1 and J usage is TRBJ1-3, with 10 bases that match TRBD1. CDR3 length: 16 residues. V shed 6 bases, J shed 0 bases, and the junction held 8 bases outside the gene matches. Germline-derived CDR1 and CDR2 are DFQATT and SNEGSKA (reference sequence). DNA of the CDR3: TGCAGTGCCGAAGGGACAGGGGACAGCTCTGGAAACACCATATATTTT. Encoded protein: CSAEGTGDSSGNTIYF.

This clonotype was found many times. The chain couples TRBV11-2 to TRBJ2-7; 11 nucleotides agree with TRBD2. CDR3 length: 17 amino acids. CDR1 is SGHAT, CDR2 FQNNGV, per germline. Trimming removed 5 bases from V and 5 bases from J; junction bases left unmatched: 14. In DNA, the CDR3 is TGTGCCAGCAGCCAACTAGCGGGGGCCCGTACGAACCACGAGCAGTACTTC. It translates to CASSQLAGARTNHEQYF.

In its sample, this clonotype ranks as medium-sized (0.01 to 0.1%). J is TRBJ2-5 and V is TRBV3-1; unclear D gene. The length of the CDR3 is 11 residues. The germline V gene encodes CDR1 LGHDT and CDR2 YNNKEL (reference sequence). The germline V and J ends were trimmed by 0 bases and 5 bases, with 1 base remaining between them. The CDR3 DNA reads TGTGCCAGCAGCCAAGACGAGACCCAGTACTTC. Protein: CASSQDETQYF.

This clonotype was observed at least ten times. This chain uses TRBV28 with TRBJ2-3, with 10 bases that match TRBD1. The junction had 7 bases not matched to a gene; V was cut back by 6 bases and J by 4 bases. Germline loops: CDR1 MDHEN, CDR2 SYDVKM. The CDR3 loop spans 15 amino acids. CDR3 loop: CASSTPDRGADTQYF. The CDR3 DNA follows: TGTGCCAGCAGCACCCCGGACAGGGGGGCAGATACGCAGTATTTT.

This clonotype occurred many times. This CDR3 reads CASSLIEGVNTEAFF. The CDR3 coding sequence is TGCGCCAGCAGCTTAATCGAAGGGGTGAACACTGAAGCTTTCTTT. This chain uses TRBV5-1 with TRBJ1-1, with a tentative D call TRBD1 (5 bases). The germline V and J ends were trimmed by 2 bases and 0 bases, with 11 bases remaining between them. The CDR3 is made up of 15 amino acids. Germline V gives CDR1 SGHRS, CDR2 YFSETQ.

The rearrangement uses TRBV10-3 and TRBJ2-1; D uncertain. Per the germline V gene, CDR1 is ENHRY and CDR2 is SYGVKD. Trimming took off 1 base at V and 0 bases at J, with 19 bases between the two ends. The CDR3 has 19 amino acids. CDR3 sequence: CAISELSEKEISSYNEQFF. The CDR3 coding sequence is TGTGCCATCAGTGAGTTGTCGGAGAAAGAAATAAGCTCCTACAATGAGCAGTTCTTC.

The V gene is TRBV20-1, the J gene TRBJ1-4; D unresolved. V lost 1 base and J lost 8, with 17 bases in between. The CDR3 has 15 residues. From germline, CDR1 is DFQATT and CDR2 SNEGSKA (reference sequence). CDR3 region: CSARAGSDADEKLFF. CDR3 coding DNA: TGCAGTGCTAGAGCCGGGTCCGACGCGGACGAAAAACTGTTTTTT.

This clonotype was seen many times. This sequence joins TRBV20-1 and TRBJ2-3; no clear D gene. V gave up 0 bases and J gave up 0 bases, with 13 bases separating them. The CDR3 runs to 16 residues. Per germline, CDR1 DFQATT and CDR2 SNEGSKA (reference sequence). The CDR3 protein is CSARDFIRASTDTQYF. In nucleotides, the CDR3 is TGCAGTGCTAGAGACTTCATACGGGCTAGCACAGATACGCAGTATTTT.

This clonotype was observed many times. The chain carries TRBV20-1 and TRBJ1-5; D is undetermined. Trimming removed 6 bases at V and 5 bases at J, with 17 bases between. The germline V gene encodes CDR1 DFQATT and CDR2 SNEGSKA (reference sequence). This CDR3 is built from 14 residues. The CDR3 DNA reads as TGCAGTGCCAGCCCTCGAATGCCTGATCAGCCCCAGCATTTT. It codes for CSASPRMPDQPQHF.

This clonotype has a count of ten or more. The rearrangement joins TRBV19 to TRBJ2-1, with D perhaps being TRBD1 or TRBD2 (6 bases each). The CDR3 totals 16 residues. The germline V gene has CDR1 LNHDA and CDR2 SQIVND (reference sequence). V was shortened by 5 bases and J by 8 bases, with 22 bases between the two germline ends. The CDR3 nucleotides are TGTGCCAGTAGTGGGCGACGGGGGCGCAGTATCGATGAGCAGTTCTTC. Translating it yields CASSGRRGRSIDEQFF.

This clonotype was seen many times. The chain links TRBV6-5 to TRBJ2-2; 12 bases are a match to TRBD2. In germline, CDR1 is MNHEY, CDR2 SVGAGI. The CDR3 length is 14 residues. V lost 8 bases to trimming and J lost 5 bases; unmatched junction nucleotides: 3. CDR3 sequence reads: CASSGLAGTGELFF. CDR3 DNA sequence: TGTGCCAGCTCCGGACTAGCGGGGACCGGGGAGCTGTTTTTT.

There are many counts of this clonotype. In nucleotides, the CDR3 is TGCGCCAGCAGCTTGAACCCGACAGGGGTTAGGGAGACCCAGTACTTC. Translation gives CASSLNPTGVRETQYF. The rearrangement joins TRBV5-1 to TRBJ2-5; 8 bases are a match to TRBD1. Germline V gene data show CDR1 as SGHRS and CDR2 as YFSETQ. The V and J ends lost 1 base and 5 bases, in that order; junction bases with no gene match: 10. The CDR3 runs 16 residues.

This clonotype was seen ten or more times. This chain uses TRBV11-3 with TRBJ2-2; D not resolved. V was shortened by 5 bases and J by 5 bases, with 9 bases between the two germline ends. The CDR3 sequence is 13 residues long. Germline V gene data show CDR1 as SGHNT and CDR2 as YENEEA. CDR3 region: CASSVKLTGELFF. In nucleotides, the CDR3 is TGTGCCAGCAGCGTCAAATTAACCGGGGAGCTGTTTTTT.

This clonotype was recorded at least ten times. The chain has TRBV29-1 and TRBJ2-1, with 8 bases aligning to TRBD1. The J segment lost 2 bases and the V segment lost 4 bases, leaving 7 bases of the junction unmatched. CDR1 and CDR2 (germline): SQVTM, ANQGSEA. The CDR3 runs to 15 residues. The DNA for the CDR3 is TGCAGCGTTGCCGGGACAGGAAAGCCCTACAATGAGCAGTTCTTC. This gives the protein CSVAGTGKPYNEQFF.

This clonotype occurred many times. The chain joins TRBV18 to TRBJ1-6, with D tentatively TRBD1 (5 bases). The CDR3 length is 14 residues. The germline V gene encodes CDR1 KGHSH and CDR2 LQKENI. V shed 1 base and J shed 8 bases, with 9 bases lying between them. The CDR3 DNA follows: TGTGCCAGCTCACCACAGGGGAGGGATTCACCCCTCCACTTT. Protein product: CASSPQGRDSPLHF. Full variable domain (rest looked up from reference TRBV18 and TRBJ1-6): NAGVMQNPRHLVRRRGQEARLRCSPMKGHSHVYWYRQLPEEGLKFMVYLQKENIIDESGMPKERFSAEFPKEGPSILRIQQVVRGDSAAYFCASSPQGRDSPLHFGNGTRLTVT.

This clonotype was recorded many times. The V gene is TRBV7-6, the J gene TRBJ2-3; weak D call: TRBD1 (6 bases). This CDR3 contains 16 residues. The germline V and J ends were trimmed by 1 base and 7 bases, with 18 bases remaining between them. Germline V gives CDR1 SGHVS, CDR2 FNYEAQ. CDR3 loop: CASSLEGTGLLYTQYF. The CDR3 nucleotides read TGTGCCAGCAGCTTAGAGGGAACAGGGCTATTGTATACGCAGTATTTT.

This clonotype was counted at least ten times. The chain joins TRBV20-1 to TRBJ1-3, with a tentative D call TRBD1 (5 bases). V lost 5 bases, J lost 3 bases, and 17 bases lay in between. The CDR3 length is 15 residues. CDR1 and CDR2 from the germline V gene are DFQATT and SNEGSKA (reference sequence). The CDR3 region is CSAPAPGEGGNTIYF. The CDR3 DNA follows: TGCAGTGCTCCCGCGCCGGGGGAAGGTGGAAACACCATATATTTT.

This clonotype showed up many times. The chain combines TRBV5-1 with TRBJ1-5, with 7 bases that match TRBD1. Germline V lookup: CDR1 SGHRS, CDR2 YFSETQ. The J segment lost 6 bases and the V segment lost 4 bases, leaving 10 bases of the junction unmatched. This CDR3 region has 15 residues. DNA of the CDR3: TGCGCCAGCAGCGTGGACAGGTCCCCAGGTCAGCCCCAGCATTTT. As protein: CASSVDRSPGQPQHF.

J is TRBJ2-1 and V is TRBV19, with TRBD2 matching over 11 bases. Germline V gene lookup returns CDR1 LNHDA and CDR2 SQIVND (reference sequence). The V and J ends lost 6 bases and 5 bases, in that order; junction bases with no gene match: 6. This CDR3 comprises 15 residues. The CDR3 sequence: CASSPPGLADNEQFF. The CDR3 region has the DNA TGTGCCAGTAGCCCCCCGGGACTAGCGGACAATGAGCAGTTCTTC.